One and the same sample provided the 13 T cell receptor beta chains below, sequenced in a study of patients and donors after allogeneic stem cell transplantation. TCRdb independently ran MiXCR on the RT-PCR reads; one entry per CDR3 protein. In the table there are 900,000 to 1,000,000 distinct CDR3 sequences, more than 15% of which are singletons. The sample comprised blood, either unsorted or a sorted T cell fraction (not recorded which). These receptors came from a human donor who was either an allogeneic HSCT recipient or a stem cell or donor lymphocyte infusion donor (not recorded which). It is not recorded whose cells these are; they may come from a transplant donor.

V gene TRBV6-5 combines with J gene TRBJ2-7; the match to TRBD2 covers 8 bases. The V gene's germline CDR1 is MNHEY and CDR2 SVGAGI. Unmatched junction bases numbered 18, after V lost 4 bases and J lost 4 bases. The CDR3 consists of 18 residues. CDR3: CASSSLNLAGLGQYEQYF. The CDR3 region has the DNA TGTGCCAGCAGTTCCCTCAATTTAGCGGGATTGGGGCAATACGAGCAGTACTTC.

V and J are TRBV12-3 or TRBV12-4 and TRBJ1-4; unclear D gene. Trimming stripped 4 bases from V and 8 bases from J, with 11 bases between. CDR3 length: 13 amino acids. DNA of the CDR3: TGTGCCAGCAGTTGGGGTTTAAGGGAAAAACTGTTTTTT. This encodes CASSWGLREKLFF.

The V call is TRBV30, the J call TRBJ1-1; D call uncertain. This CDR3 has 11 residues. V gave up 1 base and J gave up 8 bases, with 8 bases separating them. Germline-derived CDR1 and CDR2 are GTSNPN and SVGIG (reference sequence). The CDR3 DNA follows: TGTGCCTGGAGTGGCGGGCCAGAAGCTTTCTTT. Its protein is CAWSGGPEAFF.

This clonotype was detected ten times or more. V and J are TRBV12-3 or TRBV12-4 and TRBJ2-1; TRBD2 aligns across 7 bases. Trimming cost V 3 bases and J 4 bases; bases outside gene matches: 15. The CDR3 is made up of 18 amino acids. CDR3 region: CASSFRASREEEYNEQFF. Here the CDR3 DNA reads TGTGCCAGCAGTTTTAGAGCGAGTCGGGAGGAGGAGTACAATGAGCAGTTCTTC.

Only a few counts were recorded for this clonotype. The chain is built from TRBV3-1 and TRBJ1-5; D might be TRBD1 (6 bases). The ends were cut back, 4 bases at V and 6 bases at J, with 16 bases in the middle. The CDR3 has 15 residues. Germline V CDR1 and CDR2: LGHDT, YNNKEL (reference sequence). CDR3 sequence reads: CASSLGGRGGQPQHF. The CDR3 DNA sequence: TGTGCCAGCAGCCTGGGGGGGAGAGGGGGTCAGCCCCAGCATTTT.

This clonotype was detected only a few times. The genes are TRBV12-3 or TRBV12-4 and TRBJ1-1, with D perhaps matching TRBD1 (5 bases). The CDR3 runs to 11 residues. Trimming pared 1 base from V and 10 bases from J, leaving 7 bases between. The CDR3 DNA reads TGTGCCAGCAGTTTAGGGGGCCTAGCTTTCTTT. Translation gives CASSLGGLAFF.

J is TRBJ1-2 and V is TRBV30; 8 nucleotides align to TRBD1. The germline V gene has CDR1 GTSNPN and CDR2 SVGIG (reference sequence). The CDR3 contains 14 residues. V dropped 5 bases and J dropped 3; count of bases not matched to a gene: 8. The CDR3 coding sequence is TGTGCCTGGGACGACCCGACAGGGGACTATGGCTACACCTTC. This codes for CAWDDPTGDYGYTF.

This clonotype was observed a few times. The chain employs TRBV4-2 and TRBJ1-1; D call uncertain. The CDR3 covers 14 residues. Germline CDR1 is LGHNA and CDR2 is YNFKEQ. V gave up 5 bases and J gave up 0 bases, with 10 bases separating them. For the CDR3, the DNA is TGTGCCAGCAGCGAAGGGCCCATGAACACTGAAGCTTTCTTT. Amino acid sequence: CASSEGPMNTEAFF.

This clonotype was seen a few times. Here the CDR3 DNA reads TGTGCCATCAGTGAGCTATACGGGAACACTGAAGCTTTCTTT. This encodes CAISELYGNTEAFF. V and J are TRBV10-3 and TRBJ1-1; D not certain. This CDR3 is built from 14 residues. Germline CDR1 ENHRY, CDR2 SYGVKD. Between the trimmed V and J ends, which lost 2 bases and 1 base, there was a span of 8 bases.

This clonotype appeared a few times. The chain joins TRBV5-6 to TRBJ2-3, with D perhaps TRBD1 or TRBD2 (5 bases each). V lost 0 bases and J 4 bases, leaving 21 bases between the germline ends. Germline CDR1 is SGHDT and CDR2 is YYEEEE. The CDR3 totals 18 residues. The CDR3 nucleotides are TGTGCCAGCAGCTTGGAGGGACCGAAGACTTTCTGGCCAGATACGCAGTATTTT. Its protein is CASSLEGPKTFWPDTQYF.

In DNA, the CDR3 is TGTGCCAGCAGCTTGGGTCTTAGTATCGGGGACCGGTACTTC. This encodes CASSLGLSIGDRYF. The chain employs TRBV5-6 and TRBJ2-4; the D call may be TRBD1 or TRBD2 (5 bases each). The CDR3 has 14 residues. V lost 0 bases, J lost 15 bases, and 19 bases lay in between. The germline V gene encodes CDR1 SGHDT and CDR2 YYEEEE.

This rearrangement joins TRBV20-1 to TRBJ1-2; TRBD1 aligns across 7 bases. Looked up from germline, CDR1 is DFQATT and CDR2 is SNEGSKA (reference sequence). CDR3 length: 12 amino acids. V was clipped by 2 bases and J by 8 bases; unmatched bases: 5. In DNA, the CDR3 is TGCAGTGCTAGACATACAGGGGTAGGCTACACCTTC. Translation: CSARHTGVGYTF.

The rearrangement links TRBV14 to TRBJ2-5; D perhaps matches TRBD1 (6 bases). Per the germline V gene, CDR1 is SGHDN and CDR2 is FVKESK. The CDR3 extends over 15 amino acids. The V end lost 0 bases, the J end lost 4 bases, and 12 bases lay between the germline ends. The CDR3 nucleotides are TGTGCCAGCAGCCAAGATATGGCCAGGGGAGAGACCCAGTACTTC. Protein: CASSQDMARGETQYF.